This passage covers 15 T cell receptor beta chains from one sample sequenced in a study of T-cell memory formation after mild COVID-19. TCRdb ran MiXCR on the 5' RACE reads and lists one entry per CDR3 protein. The top ten hold roughly 4.3% of the sample, which has about 180,000 distinct CDR3 sequences, approximately 18% seen once. Sequencing was carried out using PBMCs or a T cell subset sorted from them (not recorded which). The receptors stem from a man aged 18 to 35 who had mild COVID-19 (a few samples of this study predate the infection). Cell type and time point are not known.

This clonotype was seen more than once but under ten times. This rearrangement joins TRBV7-9 to TRBJ2-1, with D unresolved. Trimming cost V 0 bases and J 8 bases, with 5 bases left between them. Germline values: CDR1 SEHNR, CDR2 FQNEAQ (reference sequence). This CDR3 has 12 residues. CDR3 bases: TGTGCCAGCAGCTTAGCCCCCTATGAGCAGTTCTTC. Its protein is CASSLAPYEQFF. Full variable domain (remainder filled in from reference TRBV7-9 and TRBJ2-1): DTGVSQNPRHKITKRGQNVTFRCDPISEHNRLYWYRQTLGQGPEFLTYFQNEAQLEKSRLLSDRFSAERPKGSFSTLEIQRTEQGDSAMYLCASSLAPYEQFFGPGTRLTVL.

The chain couples TRBV18 to TRBJ1-2; 8 nucleotides agree with TRBD1. CDR1 is KGHSH, CDR2 LQKENI, per germline. CDR3 length equals 18 residues. Germline trimming cut 0 bases from V and 7 bases from J; bases unmatched to any gene: 16. The CDR3 DNA reads as TGTGCCAGCTCACCACCAAACACACACACGCAGGGGGCCGGTGGCTACACCTTC. Its protein is CASSPPNTHTQGAGGYTF.

Only a few counts were recorded for this clonotype. The chain uses TRBV6-2 or TRBV6-3 and TRBJ1-4; perhaps TRBD1 as D (5 bases). There are 12 residues in the CDR3. The V and J ends lost 4 bases and 9 bases respectively, with 9 bases between them. CDR1 and CDR2 from the germline V gene are MNHEY and SVGEGT. CDR3 residues: CASSSQGKKLFF. In nucleotides, the CDR3 is TGTGCCAGCAGTTCGCAGGGAAAAAAACTGTTTTTT.

This clonotype was counted between two and nine times. One end of the junction varies from germline; a read error may be responsible. This chain joins TRBV2 and TRBJ2-2; D possibly corresponds to TRBD2 (6 bases). The CDR3 is 13 amino acids. Germline V gene sequence: CDR1 SNHLY, CDR2 FYNNEI. CDR3 DNA: TGTGCCACACGGACCAGCGCCACCGGGGGGCTGTTTTTT. This gives the protein CATRTSATGGLFF.

The chain joins TRBV12-5 to TRBJ2-2, with 7 bases fitting TRBD1. CDR1 and CDR2 from the germline V gene are LGHNT and FRNRAP. After removal of 0 bases from V and 7 bases from J, the junction contained 8 bases not matched to a gene. The CDR3 has 16 residues. The CDR3 nucleotides read TGTGCTAGTGGTTTGGTCCTTGGGACAGTCGTCGGGGAGCTGTTTTTT. This codes for CASGLVLGTVVGELFF.

The J gene is TRBJ1-1, the V gene TRBV3-1; D perhaps matches TRBD1 (5 bases). The CDR3 totals 12 residues. Germline lookup yields CDR1 LGHDT and CDR2 YNNKEL (reference sequence). Trimming took off 2 bases at V and 10 bases at J, with 11 bases between the two ends. In nucleotides, the CDR3 is TGTGCCAGCAGCCAAAGCGGGGCCGGAGCTTTCTTT. It specifies CASSQSGAGAFF.

The V call is TRBV25-1, the J call TRBJ2-3, with 7 bases aligning to TRBD2. Germline CDR1 reads MGHDK; CDR2 reads SYGVNS. This CDR3 is 14 amino acids long. Trimming took 9 bases from V and 1 from J; bases not matched to a gene: 7. The CDR3 nucleotides read TGTGCCAGTAACCTAGCGGCTGGCACAGATACGCAGTATTTT. The encoded protein is CASNLAAGTDTQYF.

The chain links TRBV18 to TRBJ1-4; the D is unclear. The V and J ends lost 3 bases and 4 bases respectively, with 6 bases between them. The CDR3 consists of 13 residues. Germline V gene sequence: CDR1 KGHSH, CDR2 LQKENI. The CDR3 is CASSPELNEKLFF. As DNA, the CDR3 is TGTGCCAGCTCACCGGAGCTTAATGAAAAACTGTTTTTT.

This clonotype has only a few counts. The chain joins TRBV4-2 to TRBJ2-3; no clear D gene. The CDR3 covers 16 residues. Germline V gene sequence: CDR1 LGHNA, CDR2 YNFKEQ. The germline V and J ends were trimmed by 1 base and 1 base, with 12 bases remaining between them. CDR3 nucleotide sequence: TGTGCCAGCAGCCAAGCCCGAGGCATAGGCACAGATACGCAGTATTTT. Residues: CASSQARGIGTDTQYF.

This clonotype appeared a few times. The chain recombines TRBV12-3 or TRBV12-4 with TRBJ1-1; D is uncertain. Between the trimmed V and J ends, which lost 3 bases and 1 base, there was a span of 12 bases. The CDR3 has 15 amino acids. The CDR3 bases are TGTGCCAGCAGTTTCCCAAAGAACGGGAACACTGAAGCTTTCTTT. It yields the protein CASSFPKNGNTEAFF.

V usage is TRBV4-3 and J usage is TRBJ2-3, with TRBD2 matching over 12 bases. V lost 4 bases, J lost 0 bases, and 5 bases stayed unmatched. Germline CDR1 is LGHNA and CDR2 is YSLEER. The length of the CDR3 is 17 residues. CDR3 protein: CASSRTSGGPSTDTQYF. CDR3 in DNA: TGCGCCAGCAGCCGTACTAGCGGGGGGCCTAGCACAGATACGCAGTATTTT.

The rearrangement joins TRBV7-2 to TRBJ2-2, with 8 positions matching TRBD2. Germline V CDR1 and CDR2: SGHTA, FQGNSA. The CDR3 totals 16 residues. V gave up 2 bases and J gave up 1 base; unmatched junction bases: 3. The CDR3 region is CASSLMLAGNTGELFF. CDR3 nucleotides: TGTGCCAGCAGCTTAATGCTAGCGGGGAACACCGGGGAGCTGTTTTTT.

This chain joins TRBV5-1 and TRBJ1-4; 9 bases are a match to TRBD1. With 2 bases clipped from V and 5 bases from J, the junction kept 1 base outside the gene matches. Germline V lookup: CDR1 SGHRS, CDR2 YFSETQ. The CDR3 spans 14 residues. DNA of the CDR3: TGCGCCAGCAGCTTCGGACAGGGGAATGAAAAACTGTTTTTT. It translates to CASSFGQGNEKLFF.

This clonotype was observed a few times. J is TRBJ2-5 and V is TRBV3-1, with D possibly being TRBD1 (6 bases). V lost 1 base and J lost 0, with 9 bases in between. Per germline, CDR1 LGHDT and CDR2 YNNKEL (reference sequence). The CDR3 consists of 15 residues. The CDR3 protein is CASSQVGGYQETQYF. The CDR3 DNA is TGTGCCAGCAGCCAAGTAGGGGGTTACCAAGAGACCCAGTACTTC.

The chain joins TRBV6-6 to TRBJ2-7, with unresolved D. Germline assignment: CDR1 MNHNY and CDR2 SVGAGI (reference sequence). The CDR3 covers 12 residues. V was clipped by 7 bases and J by 2 bases, with 9 bases between them. CDR3 bases: TGTGCCAGCACAGATCCCCCCTACGAGCAGTACGTC. It is translated as CASTDPPYEQYV.